The 19 T cell receptor beta chains below all came from one sample that was sequenced in a study of post-analysis software for immune sequencing data. General study findings and limits: In patients, TRBV5-6, TRBV5-1 and TRBV20-1 belonged to roughly 5 TRBV segments found more frequently than in controls.

These receptors lack a known antigen. Unique-molecular-identifier-tagged TCR beta cDNA libraries were used. Using its own MiXCR run on the PCR reads, TCRdb lists one record per CDR3 protein. The table has fewer than 850,000 distinct CDR3 sequences, 30% seen once. Material: blood. The receptors stem from a girl aged 10 to 17 with multiple sclerosis.

This clonotype was seen a few times. The chain recombines TRBV4-1 with TRBJ1-1; D is undetermined. The CDR3 consists of 13 residues. Trimming shortened V by 3 bases and J by 0 bases, and 5 bases separated the two germline ends. CDR1 is MGHRA, CDR2 YSYEKL, per germline. The CDR3 region has the DNA TGCGCCAGCAGCCACGGACTGAACACTGAAGCTTTCTTT. Encoded protein: CASSHGLNTEAFF.

The gene calls are TRBV20-1 and TRBJ1-2, with TRBD1 as a possible D gene (5 bases). Germline CDR1 DFQATT, CDR2 SNEGSKA (reference sequence). The CDR3 runs 13 residues. Trimming removed 3 bases at V and 4 bases at J, with 12 bases between. CDR3 sequence: CSASAGTFYGYTF. CDR3 sequence (DNA): TGCAGTGCTAGCGCCGGGACCTTCTATGGCTACACCTTC.

This clonotype was counted a few times. The genes are TRBV7-7 and TRBJ2-5; the D gene is possibly TRBD1 (5 bases). Trimming removed 5 bases at V and 5 bases at J, with 15 bases between. Germline CDR1 reads SSHAT; CDR2 reads FNYEAQ (reference sequence). The CDR3 covers 14 residues. The CDR3 nucleotides read TGTGCCAGCAGCCCCTCAGGGATTCATGAGACCCAGTACTTC. Residues: CASSPSGIHETQYF.

The rearrangement uses TRBV21-1 and TRBJ2-5. TRBV21-1 is shown as a pseudogene. This CDR3 spans 13 amino acids. CDR3 DNA: TGTGCCAGCAGCAGGGGTCCCCAAGAGACCCAGTGCTTC. Translated: CASSRGPQETQCF.

The chain has TRBV11-2 and TRBJ2-1; D is unresolved. Trimming took off 11 bases at V and 6 bases at J, with 17 bases between the two ends. CDR3 size: 13 residues. Germline CDR1 reads SGHAT; CDR2 reads FQNNGV. The CDR3 sequence: CASSLGRLNEQFF. The CDR3, as DNA: TGTGCCTCCAGCCTAGGTAGACTCAATGAGCAGTTCTTC.

This chain joins TRBV7-2 and TRBJ2-6; D is perhaps TRBD2 (5 bases). Between the trimmed V and J ends, which lost 2 bases and 3 bases, there was a span of 8 bases. The CDR3 contains 15 residues. The germline V gene encodes CDR1 SGHTA and CDR2 FQGNSA. The CDR3 bases are TGTGCCAGCAGCTTATCTAGCAATGGGGCCAACGTCCTGACTTTC. Amino acids: CASSLSSNGANVLTF.

Concerning this clonotype: A much larger clone differs from this one at a single base, so this may be a read error. The J gene is TRBJ2-6, the V gene TRBV7-2; D might be TRBD1 or TRBD2, each matching 6 bases. Germline assignment: CDR1 SGHTA and CDR2 FQGNSA. CDR3 length: 17 amino acids. The CDR3 sequence is CASSLGWGAAGANVRTF. The CDR3 DNA reads as TGTGCCAGCAGCCTCGGATGGGGGGCAGCTGGGGCCAACGTCCGGACTTTC.

V is TRBV5-1 and J is TRBJ2-7, with a weak D call TRBD1 (5 bases). Per germline, CDR1 SGHRS and CDR2 YFSETQ. The ends were cut back, 0 bases at V and 5 bases at J, with 15 bases in the middle. The CDR3 length is 15 residues. The CDR3 here is CASSLDGQLSNEQYF. The CDR3 bases are TGCGCCAGCAGCTTGGACGGACAATTGTCCAACGAGCAGTACTTC.

This sequence joins TRBV9 and TRBJ2-1, with 7 nucleotides matching TRBD1. Per germline, CDR1 SGDLS and CDR2 YYNGEE. The CDR3 runs 15 residues. With V trimmed by 3 bases and J by 7 bases, 10 bases remained unmatched. This chain's CDR3 is CASSDPGGPWNEQFF. The CDR3 nucleotides are TGTGCCAGCAGCGATCCAGGGGGACCGTGGAATGAGCAGTTCTTC.

The rearrangement joins TRBV7-2 to TRBJ2-1, with D unclear. The CDR3 extends over 16 amino acids. V was clipped by 9 bases and J by 9 bases, with 27 bases between them. In germline, CDR1 is SGHTA, CDR2 FQGNSA. The CDR3 DNA sequence: TGTGCCAGTCGACCTCTGAGTGCTCGAGTCGGTGTTGAGCAGTTCTTC. Protein: CASRPLSARVGVEQFF.

This clonotype was found many times. The chain is built from TRBV29-1 and TRBJ2-7; no clear D gene. The CDR3 contains 11 residues. Germline values: CDR1 SQVTM, CDR2 ANQGSEA. V was pared by 4 bases and J by 2 bases, with 6 bases between. The CDR3 nucleotides are TGCAGCGTTGCAGGTACCTACGAGCAGTACTTC. Translation: CSVAGTYEQYF.

This clonotype was seen a handful of times. The genes are TRBV3-1 and TRBJ1-5; TRBD1 matches 9 bases. Germline trimming cut 3 bases from V and 6 bases from J; bases unmatched to any gene: 6. The germline V gene has CDR1 LGHDT and CDR2 YNNKEL (reference sequence). The CDR3 runs to 15 residues. CDR3 bases: TGTGCCAGCAGCCAGGGGACAGGGATAGGTCAGCCCCAGCATTTT. Protein: CASSQGTGIGQPQHF.

The chain couples TRBV20-1 to TRBJ1-1; possible D gene TRBD1, 5 bases. From germline, CDR1 is DFQATT and CDR2 SNEGSKA (reference sequence). The CDR3 consists of 16 residues. Trimming took 1 base from V and 1 from J, leaving 16 bases between them. The CDR3 loop reads CSARAPRGSGNTEAFF. The CDR3 DNA reads as TGCAGTGCTAGAGCTCCTAGGGGCTCGGGGAACACTGAAGCTTTCTTT.

The rearrangement uses TRBV20-1 and TRBJ2-1; D possibly uses TRBD1 or TRBD2 (6 bases each). The CDR3 extends over 12 amino acids. CDR1 DFQATT and CDR2 SNEGSKA come from the germline V gene (reference sequence). Trimming removed 5 bases at V and 10 bases at J, with 15 bases between. The CDR3, as DNA: TGCAGTGCTCCTCCGGGGGCCCCCGAGCAGTTCTTC. This encodes CSAPPGAPEQFF.

This clonotype was recorded a few times. The V call is TRBV6-2 or TRBV6-3, the J call TRBJ2-7; 10 bases agree with TRBD2. Per germline, CDR1 MNHEY and CDR2 SVGEGT. V was clipped by 7 bases and J by 10 bases; unmatched bases: 10. This CDR3 contains 13 residues. The CDR3 sequence is CASTLSGRNLQYF. In DNA form, the CDR3 reads TGTGCCAGCACCCTTAGCGGGAGGAACCTACAGTACTTC.

Points on this clonotype: A much larger clone differs by one base, so this may be a read error. Since no conserved phenylalanine or tryptophan closes the CDR3, a read error is the likely cause. This chain links TRBV12-3 or TRBV12-4 with TRBJ2-6; D is unresolved. This CDR3 comprises 11 residues. Trimming left V 7 bases short and J 2 bases short, with 0 bases between. This CDR3 is CASTGANVLTC. CDR3 DNA: TGTGCCAGCACTGGGGCCAACGTCCTGACTTGC.

This clonotype has only a few counts. V is TRBV6-5 and J is TRBJ2-3, with 8 positions matching TRBD2. The CDR3 extends over 16 amino acids. Germline V gene lookup returns CDR1 MNHEY and CDR2 SVGAGI. V lost 2 bases to trimming and J lost 5 bases; unmatched junction nucleotides: 9. The CDR3 DNA follows: TGTGCCAGCAGTTACATGAGCGGGAGCACGGGAGATACGCAGTATTTT. This translates into CASSYMSGSTGDTQYF.

This clonotype was recorded a few times. The CDR3 protein is CASSLGLAGVGDIQYF. The DNA for the CDR3 is TGTGCCAGCAGCTTGGGACTAGCGGGAGTAGGAGACATTCAGTACTTC. The chain carries TRBV5-6 and TRBJ2-4, with 12 nucleotides matching TRBD2. Germline V gene lookup returns CDR1 SGHDT and CDR2 YYEEEE. With V trimmed by 0 bases and J by 8 bases, 6 bases remained unmatched. The CDR3 covers 16 residues.

The J gene is TRBJ2-3, the V gene TRBV7-6, with D uncertain. This CDR3 region has 14 residues. V was pared by 5 bases and J by 3 bases, with 12 bases between. In germline, CDR1 is SGHVS, CDR2 FNYEAQ. CDR3 nucleotide sequence: TGTGCCAGCAGCCCCAGAATTACGACAGATACGCAGTATTTT. It codes for CASSPRITTDTQYF.